The sequence of this T cell receptor beta chain was determined in a study of T cell responses to AZD1222 COVID-19 vaccine. Here immunoSEQ multiplex PCR was the method, and the copy in TCRdb shows in-frame clones only, minus some. The sample lists more than 150,000 clones, 85% to 95% occurring once. The germline V gene encodes CDR1 DFQATT and CDR2 SNEGSKA (reference sequence). Trimming shortened V by 3 bases and J by 9 bases, and 24 bases separated the two germline ends. The CDR3 covers 16 residues. The TCR originated in an adult in good health. The chain joins TRBV20-1 to TRBJ1-5; perhaps TRBD1 as D (5 bases). The sample in question was peripheral blood, obtained on day 0 of AZD1222 vaccination. DNA for the CDR3: TGCAGTGCTAGTATCGTATGGGGCAATCGCCCAGGGCCCCAGCATTTT. Its translation is CSASIVWGNRPGPQHF.